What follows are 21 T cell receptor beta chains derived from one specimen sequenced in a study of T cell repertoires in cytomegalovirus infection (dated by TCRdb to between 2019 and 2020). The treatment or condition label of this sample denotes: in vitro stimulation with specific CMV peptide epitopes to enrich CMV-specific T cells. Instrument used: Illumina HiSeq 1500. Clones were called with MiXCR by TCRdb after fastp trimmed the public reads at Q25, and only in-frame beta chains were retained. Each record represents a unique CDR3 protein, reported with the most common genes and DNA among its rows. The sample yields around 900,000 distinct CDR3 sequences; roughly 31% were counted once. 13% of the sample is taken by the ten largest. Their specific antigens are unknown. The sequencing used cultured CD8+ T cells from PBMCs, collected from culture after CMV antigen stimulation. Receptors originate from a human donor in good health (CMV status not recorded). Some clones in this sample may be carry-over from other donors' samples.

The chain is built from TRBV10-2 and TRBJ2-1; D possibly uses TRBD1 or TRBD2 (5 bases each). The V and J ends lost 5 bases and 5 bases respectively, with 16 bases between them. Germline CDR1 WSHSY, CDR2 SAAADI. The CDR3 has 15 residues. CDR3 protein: CASSWSGPINNEQFF. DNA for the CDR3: TGCGCCAGCAGTTGGTCGGGACCCATTAACAATGAGCAGTTCTTC.

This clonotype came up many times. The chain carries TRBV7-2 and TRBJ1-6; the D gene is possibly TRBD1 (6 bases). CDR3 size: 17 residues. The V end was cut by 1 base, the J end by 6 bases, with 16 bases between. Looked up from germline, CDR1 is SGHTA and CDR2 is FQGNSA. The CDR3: CASSLGIFGGLNSPLHF. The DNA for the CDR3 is TGTGCCAGCAGCTTAGGAATTTTCGGGGGGCTTAATTCACCCCTCCACTTT.

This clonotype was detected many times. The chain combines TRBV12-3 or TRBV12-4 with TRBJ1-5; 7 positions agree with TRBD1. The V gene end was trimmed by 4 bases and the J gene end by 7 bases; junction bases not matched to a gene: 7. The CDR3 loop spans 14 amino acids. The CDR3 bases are TGTGCCAGCAGTTCACAGGGGCCAGGGCAGCCCCAGCATTTT. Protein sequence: CASSSQGPGQPQHF.

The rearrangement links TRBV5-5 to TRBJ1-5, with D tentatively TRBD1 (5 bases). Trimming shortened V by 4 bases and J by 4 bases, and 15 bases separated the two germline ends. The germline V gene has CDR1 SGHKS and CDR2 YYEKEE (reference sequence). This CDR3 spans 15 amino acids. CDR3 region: CASSLAGGRNQPQHF. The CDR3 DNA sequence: TGTGCCAGCAGCCTGGCTGGGGGAAGGAATCAGCCCCAGCATTTT.

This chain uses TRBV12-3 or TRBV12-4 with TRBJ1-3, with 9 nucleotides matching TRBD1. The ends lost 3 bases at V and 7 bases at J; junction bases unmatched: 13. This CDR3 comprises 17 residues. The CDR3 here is CASSFLTGQGIDNTIYF. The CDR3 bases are TGTGCCAGCAGTTTCCTCACGGGACAGGGAATCGACAACACCATATATTTT.

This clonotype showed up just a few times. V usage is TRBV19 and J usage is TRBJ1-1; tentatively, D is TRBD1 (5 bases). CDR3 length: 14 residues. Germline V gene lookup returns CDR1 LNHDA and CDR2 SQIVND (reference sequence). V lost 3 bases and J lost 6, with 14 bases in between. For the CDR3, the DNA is TGTGCCAGTAGTATCGCGGTGACAGAGTCTGAAGCTTTCTTT. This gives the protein CASSIAVTESEAFF.

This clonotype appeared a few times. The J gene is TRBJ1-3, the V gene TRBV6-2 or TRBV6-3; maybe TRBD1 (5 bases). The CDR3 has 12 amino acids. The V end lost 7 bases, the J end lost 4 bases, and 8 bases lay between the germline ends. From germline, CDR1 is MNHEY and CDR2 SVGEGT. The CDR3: CASNRNGNTIYF. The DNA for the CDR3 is TGTGCCAGCAACAGGAACGGAAACACCATATATTTT.

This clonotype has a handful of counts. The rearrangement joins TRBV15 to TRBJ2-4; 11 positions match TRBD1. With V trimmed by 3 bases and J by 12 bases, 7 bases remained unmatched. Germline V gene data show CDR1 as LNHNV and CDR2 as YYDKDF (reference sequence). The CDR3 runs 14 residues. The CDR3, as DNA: TGTGCCACCAGCAGGGGGACAGGGGGTGATACTCAGTACTTC. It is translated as CATSRGTGGDTQYF.

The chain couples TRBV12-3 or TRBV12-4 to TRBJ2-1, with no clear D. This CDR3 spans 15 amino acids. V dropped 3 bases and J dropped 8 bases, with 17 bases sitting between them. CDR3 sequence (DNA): TGTGCCAGCAGTTTTATCCCCAACCGATTGGATGAGCAGTTCTTC. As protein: CASSFIPNRLDEQFF.

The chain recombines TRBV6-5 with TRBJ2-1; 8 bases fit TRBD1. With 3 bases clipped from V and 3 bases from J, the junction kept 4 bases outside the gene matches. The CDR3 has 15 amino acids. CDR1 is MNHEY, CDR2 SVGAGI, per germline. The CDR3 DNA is TGTGCCAGCAGTTATGGACAGGGATACTACAATGAGCAGTTCTTC. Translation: CASSYGQGYYNEQFF.

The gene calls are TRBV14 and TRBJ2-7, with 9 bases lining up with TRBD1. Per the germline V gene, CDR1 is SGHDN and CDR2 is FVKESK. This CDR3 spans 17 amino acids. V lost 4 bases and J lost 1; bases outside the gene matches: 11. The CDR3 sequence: CASSRPGQGPQSYEQYF. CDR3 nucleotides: TGTGCCAGCAGCCGACCGGGACAGGGTCCTCAGTCCTACGAGCAGTACTTC.

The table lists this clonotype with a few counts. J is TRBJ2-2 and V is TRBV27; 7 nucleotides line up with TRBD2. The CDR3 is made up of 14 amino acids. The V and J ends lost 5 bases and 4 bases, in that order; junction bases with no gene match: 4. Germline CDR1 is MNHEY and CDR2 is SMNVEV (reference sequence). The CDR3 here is CASSDRGVTGELFF. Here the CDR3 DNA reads TGTGCCAGCAGTGACCGGGGGGTCACCGGGGAGCTGTTTTTT.

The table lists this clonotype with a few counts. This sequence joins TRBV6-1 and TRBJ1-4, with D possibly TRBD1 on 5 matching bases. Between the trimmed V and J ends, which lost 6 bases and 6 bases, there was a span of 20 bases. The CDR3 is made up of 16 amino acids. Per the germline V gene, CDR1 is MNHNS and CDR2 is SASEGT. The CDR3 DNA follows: TGTGCCAGCAGGGGACGGGGCTCCACGCCTTATGAAAAACTGTTTTTT. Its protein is CASRGRGSTPYEKLFF.

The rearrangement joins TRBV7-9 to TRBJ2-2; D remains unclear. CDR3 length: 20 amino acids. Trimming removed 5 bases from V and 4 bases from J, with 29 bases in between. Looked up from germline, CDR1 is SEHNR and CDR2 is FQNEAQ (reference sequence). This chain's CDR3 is CASSVYHRPPPPQLTGELFF. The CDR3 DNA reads TGTGCCAGCAGCGTTTACCACCGACCACCCCCTCCGCAACTCACCGGGGAGCTGTTTTTT.

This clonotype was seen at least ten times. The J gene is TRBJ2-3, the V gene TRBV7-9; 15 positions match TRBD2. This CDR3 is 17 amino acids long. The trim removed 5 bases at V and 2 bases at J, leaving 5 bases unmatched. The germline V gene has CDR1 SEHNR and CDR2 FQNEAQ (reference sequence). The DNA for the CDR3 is TGTGCCAGCAGCCTCGGGACTAGCGGGGGGCCCACAGATACGCAGTATTTT. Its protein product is CASSLGTSGGPTDTQYF. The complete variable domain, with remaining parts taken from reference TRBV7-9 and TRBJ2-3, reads DTGVSQNPRHKITKRGQNVTFRCDPISEHNRLYWYRQTLGQGPEFLTYFQNEAQLEKSRLLSDRFSAERPKGSFSTLEIQRTEQGDSAMYLCASSLGTSGGPTDTQYFGPGTRLTVL.

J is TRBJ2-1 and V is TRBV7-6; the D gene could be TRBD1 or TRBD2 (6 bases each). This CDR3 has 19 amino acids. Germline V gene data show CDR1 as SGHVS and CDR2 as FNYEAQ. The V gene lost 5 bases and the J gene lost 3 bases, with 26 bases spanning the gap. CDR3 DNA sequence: TGTGCCAGCAGCCTTCTTACCCGTAGGGGGGCTGGCCTCTACAATGAGCAGTTCTTC. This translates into CASSLLTRRGAGLYNEQFF. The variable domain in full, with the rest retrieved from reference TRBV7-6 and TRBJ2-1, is GAGVSQSPRYKVTKRGQDVALRCDPISGHVSLYWYRQALGQGPEFLTYFNYEAQQDKSGLPNDRFSAERPEGSISTLTIQRTEQRDSAMYRCASSLLTRRGAGLYNEQFFGPGTRLTVL.

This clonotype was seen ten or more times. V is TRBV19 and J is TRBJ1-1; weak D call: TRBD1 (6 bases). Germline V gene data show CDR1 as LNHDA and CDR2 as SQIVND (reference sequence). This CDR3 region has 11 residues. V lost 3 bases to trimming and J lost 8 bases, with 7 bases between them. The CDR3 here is CASSIRGEAFF. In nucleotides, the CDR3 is TGTGCCAGTAGTATCAGGGGCGAAGCTTTCTTT.

CDR3 loop: CASSEALLGTGTAFF. Written as DNA, the CDR3 is TGTGCCAGCAGTGAAGCGCTTCTTGGTACAGGGACTGCTTTCTTT. This chain uses TRBV2 with TRBJ1-1; D perhaps matches TRBD1 (6 bases). The CDR3 loop spans 15 amino acids. Deletions cut 0 bases from V and 11 bases from J, with 19 bases between. The germline gives CDR1 SNHLY, CDR2 FYNNEI. Based on the CDR3 plus reference TRBV2 and TRBJ1-1, the full variable domain is EPEVTQTPSHQVTQMGQEVILRCVPISNHLYFYWYRQILGQKVEFLVSFYNNEISEKSEIFDDQFSVERPDGSNFTLKIRSTKLEDSAMYFCASSEALLGTGTAFFGQGTRLTVV.

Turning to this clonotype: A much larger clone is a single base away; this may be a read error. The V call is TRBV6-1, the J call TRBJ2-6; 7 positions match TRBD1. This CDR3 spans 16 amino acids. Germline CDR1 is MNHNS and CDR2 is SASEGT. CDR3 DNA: TGTGTCAGCACCCGGGGACAGTTAAGTGGGGCCAACGTCCTGACTTTC. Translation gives CVSTRGQLSGANVLTF.

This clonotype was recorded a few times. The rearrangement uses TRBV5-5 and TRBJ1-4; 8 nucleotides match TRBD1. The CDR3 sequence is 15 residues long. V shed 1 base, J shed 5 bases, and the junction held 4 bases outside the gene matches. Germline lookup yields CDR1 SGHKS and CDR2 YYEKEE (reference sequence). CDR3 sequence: CASSLSTGVNEKLFF. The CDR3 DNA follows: TGTGCCAGCAGCTTGTCGACAGGGGTAAATGAAAAACTGTTTTTT.

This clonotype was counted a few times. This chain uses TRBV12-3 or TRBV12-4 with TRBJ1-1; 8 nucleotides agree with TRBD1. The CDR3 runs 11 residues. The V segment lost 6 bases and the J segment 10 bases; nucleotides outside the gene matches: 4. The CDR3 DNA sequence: TGTGCCAGCAGGCAGGGGGCGGGAGCTTTCTTT. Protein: CASRQGAGAFF.